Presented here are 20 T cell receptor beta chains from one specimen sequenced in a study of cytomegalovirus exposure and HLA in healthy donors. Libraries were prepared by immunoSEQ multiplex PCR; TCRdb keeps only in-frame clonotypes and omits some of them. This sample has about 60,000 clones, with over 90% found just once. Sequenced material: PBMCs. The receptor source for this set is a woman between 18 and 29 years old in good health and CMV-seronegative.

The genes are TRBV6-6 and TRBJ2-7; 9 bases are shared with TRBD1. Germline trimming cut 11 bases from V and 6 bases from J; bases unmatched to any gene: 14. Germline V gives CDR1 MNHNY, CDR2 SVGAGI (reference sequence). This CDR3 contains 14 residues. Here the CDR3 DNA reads TGTGCCGCCAACGCTGGGACAGGGTCTGGCGAGCAGTACTTC. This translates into CAANAGTGSGEQYF.

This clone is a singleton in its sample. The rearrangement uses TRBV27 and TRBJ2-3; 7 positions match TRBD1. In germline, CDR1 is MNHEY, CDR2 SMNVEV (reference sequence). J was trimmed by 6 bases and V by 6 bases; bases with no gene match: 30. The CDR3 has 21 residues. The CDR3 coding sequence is TGTGCCAGCAGCCGGATCCCCGCCGGGGTGTACAGGGGCGCACATACGGATACGCAGTATTTT. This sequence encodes CASSRIPAGVYRGAHTDTQYF.

The CDR3 DNA reads as TGTGCCATCAGTGGCGGGGCGGAATCGAGCACAGATACGCAGTATTTT. It codes for CAISGGAESSTDTQYF. V is TRBV10-3 and J is TRBJ2-3; D perhaps matches TRBD2 (6 bases). The CDR3 spans 16 residues. V dropped 4 bases and J dropped 0 bases, with 14 bases sitting between them. The germline CDR1 and CDR2 sequences are ENHRY and SYGVKD.

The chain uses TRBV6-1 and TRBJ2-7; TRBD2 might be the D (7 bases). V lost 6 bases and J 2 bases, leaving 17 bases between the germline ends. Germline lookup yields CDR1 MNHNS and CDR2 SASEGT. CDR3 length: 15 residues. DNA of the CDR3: TGTGCCAGCAGCGCCGATGGGGGGGCCCCCTACGAGCAGTACTTC. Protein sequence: CASSADGGAPYEQYF.

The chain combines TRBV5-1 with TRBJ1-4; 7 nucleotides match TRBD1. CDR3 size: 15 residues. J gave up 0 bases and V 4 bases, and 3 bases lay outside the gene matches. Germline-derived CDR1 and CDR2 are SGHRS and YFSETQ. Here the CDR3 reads CASSKGQTTNEKLFF. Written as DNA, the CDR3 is TGCGCCAGCAGCAAGGGACAGACAACTAATGAAAAACTGTTTTTT. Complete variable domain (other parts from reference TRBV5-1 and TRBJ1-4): KAGVTQTPRYLIKTRGQQVTLSCSPISGHRSVSWYQQTPGQGLQFLFEYFSETQRNKGNFPGRFSGRQFSNSRSEMNVSTLELGDSALYLCASSKGQTTNEKLFFGSGTQLSVL.

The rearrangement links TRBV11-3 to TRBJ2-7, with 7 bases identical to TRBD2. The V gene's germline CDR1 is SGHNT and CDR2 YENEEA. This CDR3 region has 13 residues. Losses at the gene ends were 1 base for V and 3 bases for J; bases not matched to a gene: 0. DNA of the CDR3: TGTGCCAGCAGCTTAGGGGAGGGCTACGAGCAGTACGTC. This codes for CASSLGEGYEQYV.

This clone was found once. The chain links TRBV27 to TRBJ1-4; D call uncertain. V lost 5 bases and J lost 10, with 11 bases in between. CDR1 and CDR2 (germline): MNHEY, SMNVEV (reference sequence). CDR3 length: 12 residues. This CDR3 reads CASSATEGKLFF. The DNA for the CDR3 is TGTGCCAGCAGTGCAACAGAAGGAAAACTGTTTTTT.

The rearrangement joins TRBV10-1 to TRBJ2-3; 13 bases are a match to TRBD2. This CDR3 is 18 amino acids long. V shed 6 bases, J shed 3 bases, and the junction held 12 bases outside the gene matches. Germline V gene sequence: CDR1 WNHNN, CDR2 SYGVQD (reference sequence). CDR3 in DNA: TGCGCCAGCAGCCCCGGGACTAGCGGGATCGGGGGGACAGATACGCAGTATTTT. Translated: CASSPGTSGIGGTDTQYF.

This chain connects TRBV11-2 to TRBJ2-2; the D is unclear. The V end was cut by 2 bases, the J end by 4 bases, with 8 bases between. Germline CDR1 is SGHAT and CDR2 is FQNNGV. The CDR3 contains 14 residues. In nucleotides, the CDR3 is TGTGCCAGCAGCTTATCACTGTTCACCGGGGAGCTGTTTTTT. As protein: CASSLSLFTGELFF.

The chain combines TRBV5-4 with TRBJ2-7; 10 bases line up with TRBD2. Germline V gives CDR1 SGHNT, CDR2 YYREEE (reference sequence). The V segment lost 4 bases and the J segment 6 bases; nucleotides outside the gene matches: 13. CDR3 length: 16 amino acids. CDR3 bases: TGTGCCAGCAGCCCCGGGGTAGCGGGAGGTCGGGTCGAGCAGTACGTC. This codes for CASSPGVAGGRVEQYV.

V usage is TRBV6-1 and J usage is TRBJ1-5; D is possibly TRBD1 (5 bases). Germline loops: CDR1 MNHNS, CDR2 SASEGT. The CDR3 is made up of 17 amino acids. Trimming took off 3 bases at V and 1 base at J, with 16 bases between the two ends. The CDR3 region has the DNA TGTGCCAGCAGTGACTGGAGGGGTGGTGAGAGCAATCAGCCCCAGCATTTT. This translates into CASSDWRGGESNQPQHF.

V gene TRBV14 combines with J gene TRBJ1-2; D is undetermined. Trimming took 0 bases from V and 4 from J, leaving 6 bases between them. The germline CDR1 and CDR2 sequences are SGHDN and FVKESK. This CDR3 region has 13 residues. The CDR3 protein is CASSQDRIYGYTF. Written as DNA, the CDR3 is TGTGCCAGCAGCCAAGACAGGATCTATGGCTACACCTTC. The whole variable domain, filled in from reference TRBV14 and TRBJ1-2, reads EAGVTQFPSHSVIEKGQTVTLRCDPISGHDNLYWYRRVMGKEIKFLLHFVKESKQDESGMPNNRFLAERTGGTYSTLKVQPAELEDSGVYFCASSQDRIYGYTFGSGTRLTVV.

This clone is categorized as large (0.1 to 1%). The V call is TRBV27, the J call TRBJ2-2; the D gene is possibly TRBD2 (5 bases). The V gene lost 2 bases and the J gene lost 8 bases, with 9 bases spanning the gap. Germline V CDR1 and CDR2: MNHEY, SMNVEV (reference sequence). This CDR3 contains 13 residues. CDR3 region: CASSLTPGGELFF. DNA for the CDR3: TGTGCCAGCAGTTTAACCCCGGGGGGGGAGCTGTTTTTT.

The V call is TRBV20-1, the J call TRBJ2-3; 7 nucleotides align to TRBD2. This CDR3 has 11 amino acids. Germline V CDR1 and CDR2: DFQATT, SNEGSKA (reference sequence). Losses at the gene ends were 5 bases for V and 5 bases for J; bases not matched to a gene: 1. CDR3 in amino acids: CSAERGDTQYF. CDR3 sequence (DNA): TGCAGTGCTGAGCGGGGAGATACGCAGTATTTT.

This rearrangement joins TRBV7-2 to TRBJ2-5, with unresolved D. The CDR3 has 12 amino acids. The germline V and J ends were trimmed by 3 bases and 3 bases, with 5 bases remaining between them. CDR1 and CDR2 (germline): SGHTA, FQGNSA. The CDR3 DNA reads TGTGCCAGCAGCTTGGCGGAAGAGACCCAGTACTTC. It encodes CASSLAEETQYF. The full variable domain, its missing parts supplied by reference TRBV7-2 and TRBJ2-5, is GAGVSQSPSNKVTEKGKDVELRCDPISGHTALYWYRQSLGQGLEFLIYFQGNSAPDKSGLPSDRFSAERTGGSVSTLTIQRTQQEDSAVYLCASSLAEETQYFGPGTRLLVL.

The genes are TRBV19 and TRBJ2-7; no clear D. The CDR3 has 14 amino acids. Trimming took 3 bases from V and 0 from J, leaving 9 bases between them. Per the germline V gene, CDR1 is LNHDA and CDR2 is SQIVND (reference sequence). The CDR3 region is CASSIERSSYEQYF. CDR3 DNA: TGTGCCAGTAGTATTGAACGGAGCTCCTACGAGCAGTACTTC.

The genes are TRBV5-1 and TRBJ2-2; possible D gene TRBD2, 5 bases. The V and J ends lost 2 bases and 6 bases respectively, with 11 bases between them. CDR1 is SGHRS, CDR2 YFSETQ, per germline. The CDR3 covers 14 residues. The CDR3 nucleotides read TGCGCCAGCAGCTTTACTAGATCGGCCGGGGAGCTGTTTTTT. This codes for CASSFTRSAGELFF. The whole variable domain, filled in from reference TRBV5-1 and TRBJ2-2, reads KAGVTQTPRYLIKTRGQQVTLSCSPISGHRSVSWYQQTPGQGLQFLFEYFSETQRNKGNFPGRFSGRQFSNSRSEMNVSTLELGDSALYLCASSFTRSAGELFFGEGSRLTVL.

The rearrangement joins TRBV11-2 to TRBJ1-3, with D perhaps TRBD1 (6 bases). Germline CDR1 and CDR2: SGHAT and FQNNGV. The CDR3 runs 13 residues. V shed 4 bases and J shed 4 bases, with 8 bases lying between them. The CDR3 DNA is TGTGCCAGCAGCTCGGACAGAGGAAACACCATATATTTT. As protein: CASSSDRGNTIYF.

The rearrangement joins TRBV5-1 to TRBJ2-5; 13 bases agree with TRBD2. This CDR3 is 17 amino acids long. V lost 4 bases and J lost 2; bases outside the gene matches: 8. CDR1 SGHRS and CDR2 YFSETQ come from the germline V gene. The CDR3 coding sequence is TGCGCCAGCAGCCGCGATGGACTAGCGGGGGCACAAGAGACCCAGTACTTC. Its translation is CASSRDGLAGAQETQYF.

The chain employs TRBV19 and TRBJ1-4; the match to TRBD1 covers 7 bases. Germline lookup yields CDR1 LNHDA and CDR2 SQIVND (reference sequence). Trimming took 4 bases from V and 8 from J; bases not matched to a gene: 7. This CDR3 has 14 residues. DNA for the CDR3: TGTGCCAGTAGTAAAGACAGGGTGGACGAAAAACTGTTTTTT. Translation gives CASSKDRVDEKLFF.